These 10 T cell receptor beta chains originate from one sample sequenced in a study of vaccination effects on CD4 cells after COVID-19 (dated by TCRdb to 2022 to 2024). No antigen has been assigned to these receptors. The ViraFEST assay stimulated PBMC with viral peptide pools and then used TCR sequencing to identify antigen-specific CD4+ T cell clonotypes by expansion. After less than eleven days of culture, CD4+ T cells were isolated with the EasySep CD4+ T cell isolation kit. None of the healthy vaccine recipients had a prior SARS-CoV-2 infection, which was confirmed by nucleocapsid antibody tests that came back negative both before and after vaccination. The method behind the library was the immunoSEQ multiplex PCR assay. TCRdb limited this immuneACCESS table to in-frame rearrangements with V and J called. A share of clones is missing; checked studies link under half to unresolved V genes, and the rest is unexplained. In this sample the table shows 20,000 to 25,000 clones, approximately 70% of which occur a single time. Jointly, the top ten make up more than 9% of the sample.

This sample comprised CD4+ T cells from PBMCs cultured with HCoV-NL63 spike peptides, obtained before COVID-19 vaccination. The meaning of the sample's cell subset or site label: HCoV-NL63 spike overlapping peptide pool stimulation. These receptors came from a human donor who received a COVID-19 vaccine.

This chain connects TRBV3-1 (or the pseudogene TRBV3-2) to TRBJ2-1; 8 bases agree with TRBD2. V was pared by 4 bases and J by 6 bases, with 2 bases of the junction left unmatched. Germline CDR1 reads LGHDT; CDR2 reads YNNKEL (reference sequence). The CDR3 has 13 amino acids. DNA for the CDR3: TGTGCCAGCAGCCGAGGGACTAGCAATGAGCAGTTCTTC. This translates into CASSRGTSNEQFF.

CDR3 loop: CASSSTGTGELFF. CDR3 DNA: TGTGCCAGCAGCTCGACAGGAACCGGGGAGCTGTTTTTT. This chain joins TRBV7-6 and TRBJ2-2, with TRBD1 as a possible D gene (6 bases). The CDR3 sequence is 13 residues long. V gave up 4 bases and J gave up 5 bases, with 8 bases separating them. Looked up from germline, CDR1 is SGHVS and CDR2 is FNYEAQ.

The J gene is TRBJ2-7, the V gene TRBV30, with D possibly TRBD1 on 5 matching bases. The V gene lost 1 base and the J gene lost 3 bases, with 7 bases spanning the gap. The CDR3 consists of 12 residues. Germline assignment: CDR1 GTSNPN and CDR2 SVGIG (reference sequence). The CDR3 DNA sequence: TGTGCCTGGAGTGGACAGTTCTACGAGCAGTACTTC. Translation gives CAWSGQFYEQYF.

This chain connects TRBV18 to TRBJ2-3; D is unresolved. V lost 5 bases to trimming and J lost 1 base, with 16 bases between them. CDR3 length: 16 amino acids. Per germline, CDR1 KGHSH and CDR2 LQKENI. The CDR3 region has the DNA TGTGCCAGCTCATTAGGCTCCCCCCGCGGCACAGATACGCAGTATTTT. This codes for CASSLGSPRGTDTQYF.

The chain combines TRBV19 with TRBJ2-2, with D possibly matching TRBD2 (6 bases). The ends were cut back, 4 bases at V and 4 bases at J, with 10 bases in the middle. CDR1 is LNHDA and CDR2 is SQIVND in the germline V gene (reference sequence). CDR3 length: 14 amino acids. The CDR3 DNA reads as TGTGCCAGTAGTACTAGCGCTTTCACCGGGGAGCTGTTTTTT. Amino acids: CASSTSAFTGELFF.

The chain links TRBV11-2 to TRBJ1-4, with 12 nucleotides matching TRBD1. The CDR3 has 18 residues. Germline loops: CDR1 SGHAT, CDR2 FQNNGV. The trim removed 5 bases at V and 0 bases at J, leaving 7 bases unmatched. CDR3 coding DNA: TGTGCCAGCAGCCCGGGACAGGGGGCAGGTGCAACTAATGAAAAACTGTTTTTT. Translating it yields CASSPGQGAGATNEKLFF.

The chain employs TRBV9 and TRBJ1-1; 7 bases line up with TRBD1. This CDR3 comprises 14 residues. The junction had 9 bases not matched to a gene; V was cut back by 0 bases and J by 10 bases. The germline CDR1 and CDR2 sequences are SGDLS and YYNGEE. For the CDR3, the DNA is TGTGCCAGCAGCGTAGAGGGTCAGGGGGTTCGAGCTTTCTTT. Translating gives CASSVEGQGVRAFF.

The sample holds a few counts of this clone. The chain links TRBV5-1 to TRBJ2-3; the D gene is possibly TRBD1 (6 bases). From germline, CDR1 is SGHRS and CDR2 YFSETQ. The CDR3 has 13 residues. With 2 bases removed from V and 6 bases from J, the gap between germline ends came to 10 bases. For the CDR3, the DNA is TGCGCCAGCAGCTTTCCAGGGGATGATACGCAGTATTTT. Translated, it gives CASSFPGDDTQYF.

CDR3 loop: CASSLGQGRDIGTDTQYF. CDR3 nucleotides: TGCGCCAGCAGCTTAGGACAGGGGAGGGATATTGGCACAGATACGCAGTATTTT. J is TRBJ2-3 and V is TRBV5-1, with 9 bases fitting TRBD1. This CDR3 comprises 18 residues. Germline V lookup: CDR1 SGHRS, CDR2 YFSETQ. The ends lost 2 bases at V and 1 base at J; junction bases unmatched: 11.

The chain carries TRBV7-8 and TRBJ1-6, with D unclear. The germline gives CDR1 SGHVS, CDR2 FQNEAQ. The CDR3 contains 14 residues. Trimming stripped 1 base from V and 11 bases from J, with 12 bases between. CDR3 in amino acids: CASSLEGRSAPLHF. CDR3 nucleotides: TGTGCCAGCAGCTTAGAGGGCAGGAGTGCACCCCTCCACTTT.